This is a list of T cell receptor beta chains from one sample in a study of shared clonotypes between healthy human individuals. Only in-frame clones appear in the TCRdb table, and some are missing; sequencing was by immunoSEQ multiplex PCR. This table has roughly 770,000 clones, approximately 96% appearing once. Sequenced sample: naive CD8+ T cells sorted from blood. These receptors were obtained from a man in his thirties or forties in good health. The CDR3 runs from the conserved cysteine through the conserved F or W.

j_call v_call cdr3_aa
TRBJ2-7 TRBV9 CASSEGGGRSYEQYF
TRBJ2-7 TRBV4-1 CASSWDGAYEQYF
TRBJ2-3 TRBV10-1 CASSGELGRDTQYF
TRBJ2-7 TRBV4-1 CASSQGRTSGTNEQYF
TRBJ2-1 TRBV27 CASSSLAGGYNEQFF
TRBJ2-1 TRBV29-1 CSVDTGLAGVDEQFF
TRBJ1-3 TRBV19 CASSNPSAGPLTTIYF
TRBJ2-1 TRBV19 CASSPSGSSYNEQFF
TRBJ1-3 TRBV7-8 CASSSRGGGNTIYF
TRBJ2-1 TRBV29-1 CSVDTQYNEQFF
TRBJ1-4 TRBV20-1 CSATGDEKLFF
TRBJ2-7 TRBV4-3 CASSQATGSHEQYF
TRBJ1-1 TRBV30 CAWSQGQSTEAFF
TRBJ2-1 TRBV11-3 CASSFLGSNEQFF
TRBJ2-2 TRBV7-6 CASSLGGQGYTGELFF
TRBJ2-3 TRBV4-3 CASSQDRARGTDTQYF
TRBJ1-2 TRBV6-1 CASSTRDRFYGYTF
TRBJ2-1 TRBV6-5 CASSRDSLAEQFF
TRBJ2-1 TRBV6-1 CASSEEVRNSYNEQFF
TRBJ2-2 TRBV10-2 CASSERAGGARGELFF
TRBJ2-5 TRBV11-2 CASSYRRGSGQETQYF
TRBJ2-1 TRBV6-5 CASSPTSASYNEQFF
TRBJ2-3 TRBV6-6 CASKGSITDTQYF
TRBJ2-1 TRBV2 CASSVNEQFF
TRBJ2-5 TRBV9 CASSVASQETQYF
TRBJ2-4 TRBV29-1 CSVIRTDKNIQYF
TRBJ2-6 TRBV27 CASSPIISGANVLTF